The following is a T cell receptor beta chain sequence with its context. These data originate in a study of blood T cell repertoires in COVID-19. As processed by the authors: Estimation of nucleated cell counts relied on the amplification of reference gene primers. Here immunoSEQ multiplex PCR was the method, and the copy in TCRdb shows in-frame clones only, minus some. V, J and clone size are taken as reported in that table, and D and trimming were inferred from the DNA itself. The sample lists approximately 100,000 clones, about 85% seen once, with around 2% in the top ten. Germline V gene sequence: CDR1 SQVTM, CDR2 ANQGSEA. The CDR3 consists of 13 residues. The V gene lost 4 bases and the J gene lost 3 bases, with 13 bases spanning the gap.

The source is a human donor in a cohort sampled during active COVID-19. Specimen: peripheral blood. The V call is TRBV29-1, the J call TRBJ2-7; D ambiguous. For the CDR3, the DNA is TGCAGCGTTGTTGTGCTAGGTGACTACGAGCAGTACTTC. It specifies CSVVVLGDYEQYF.